These 10 T cell receptor beta chains were sequenced from one sample in a study of T cell changes during pregnancy in multiple sclerosis. This table comes from immunoSEQ multiplex PCR, and its TCRdb copy is limited to in-frame clones, with some not included. Of tens of thousands of clones listed, more than 80% are singletons. This sample comprised peripheral blood, obtained in the second trimester of pregnancy. These receptors were taken from a female donor with multiple sclerosis, enrolled in a pregnancy study.

The gene calls are TRBV9 and TRBJ1-6; D remains ambiguous. The CDR3 spans 15 residues. V lost 4 bases, J lost 2 bases, and 10 bases lay in between. Germline CDR1 is SGDLS and CDR2 is YYNGEE. The CDR3 DNA reads TGTGCCAGCAGCAACCGTAGCGCCTATAATTCACCCCTCCACTTT. It is translated as CASSNRSAYNSPLHF. Filled out from reference TRBV9 and TRBJ1-6, the complete variable domain reads DSGVTQTPKHLITATGQRVTLRCSPRSGDLSVYWYQQSLDQGLQFLIQYYNGEERAKGNILERFSAQQFPDLHSELNLSSLELGDSALYFCASSNRSAYNSPLHFGNGTRLTVT.

The chain links TRBV27 to TRBJ2-3; 9 bases fit TRBD2. Germline assignment: CDR1 MNHEY and CDR2 SMNVEV (reference sequence). The V and J ends lost 4 bases and 6 bases, in that order; junction bases with no gene match: 11. This CDR3 comprises 16 residues. CDR3 in DNA: TGTGCCAGCAGTTCTCCCTCGGGACTAGCTCCGGATACGCAGTATTTT. This sequence encodes CASSSPSGLAPDTQYF.

V is TRBV21-1 and J is TRBJ2-3; the table's D call of TRBD1 was not tested on the DNA. TRBV21-1 is described as a pseudogene. CDR3 length equals 9 residues. The CDR3: CAFMDTQYF. The CDR3 coding sequence is TGTGCCTTCATGGATACGCAGTATTTT.

V usage is TRBV9 and J usage is TRBJ1-2; no clear D gene. This CDR3 is 16 amino acids long. In germline, CDR1 is SGDLS, CDR2 YYNGEE. V was clipped by 1 base and J by 4 bases, with 17 bases between them. CDR3 amino acids: CASSVIGPGDGYGYTF. The CDR3 DNA reads as TGTGCCAGCAGCGTAATAGGACCCGGGGATGGCTATGGCTACACCTTC.

V and J are TRBV29-1 and TRBJ2-5; 8 bases agree with TRBD1. This CDR3 has 16 residues. V lost 8 bases and J lost 4; bases outside the gene matches: 18. CDR1 and CDR2 (germline): SQVTM, ANQGSEA. For the CDR3, the DNA is TGCAGCTACGAAAGGACAGGGTCCCAATACGGAGAGACCCAGTACTTC. It specifies CSYERTGSQYGETQYF.

This chain links TRBV4-3 with TRBJ2-5; D not resolved. The CDR3 contains 11 residues. CDR1 and CDR2 from the germline V gene are LGHNA and YSLEER. Written as DNA, the CDR3 is TGCCGTAAGGCGCGGCAAGAGACCCAGTACTTC. Its protein product is CRKARQETQYF.

This chain links TRBV19 with TRBJ2-7; D perhaps matches TRBD1 (5 bases). Per the germline V gene, CDR1 is LNHDA and CDR2 is SQIVND (reference sequence). There are 12 residues in the CDR3. V was clipped by 3 bases and J by 6 bases, with 9 bases between them. CDR3: CASSIQGSEQYF. As DNA, the CDR3 is TGTGCCAGTAGTATCCAGGGCTCCGAGCAGTACTTC.

The rearrangement links TRBV19 to TRBJ1-1; the D gene is possibly TRBD1 (5 bases). The CDR3 consists of 12 residues. V lost 2 bases and J 6 bases, leaving 7 bases between the germline ends. From germline, CDR1 is LNHDA and CDR2 SQIVND (reference sequence). This chain's CDR3 is CASSIWGAEAFF. CDR3 coding DNA: TGTGCCAGTAGTATATGGGGGGCTGAAGCTTTCTTT.

A word on this clone: Other nucleotide sequences from this sample produce the same CDR3. This chain uses TRBV7-3 with TRBJ1-2, with TRBD1 identical over 9 bases. Germline lookup yields CDR1 SGHTA and CDR2 FQGTGA. The CDR3 is 14 amino acids. J lost 2 bases, V lost 5 bases, and 3 bases had no gene match. The chain's CDR3 is CASSPTGGNYGYTF. DNA of the CDR3: TGTGCCAGCAGCCCGACAGGGGGGAACTATGGCTACACCTTC.

This sequence joins TRBV13 and TRBJ1-3; D unresolved. CDR3 length equals 14 residues. Germline V gives CDR1 PRHDT, CDR2 FYEKMQ (reference sequence). The V and J ends lost 3 bases and 4 bases respectively, with 10 bases between them. The CDR3 loop reads CASSFRVSGNTIYF. The CDR3 DNA reads TGTGCCAGCAGCTTTCGGGTTTCCGGAAACACCATATATTTT.